Listed here is a single T cell receptor beta chain. There are 13 residues in the CDR3. Germline-derived CDR1 and CDR2 are LGHNA and YSLEER. Deletions cut 2 bases from V and 3 bases from J, with 7 bases between. The sample belongs to a study of shared clonotypes between healthy human individuals. Sequencing used immunoSEQ multiplex PCR; TCRdb keeps in-frame clones, though not all of them. This sample has fewer than 550,000 clones, with 60% to 80% found just once. This receptor was taken from a woman aged 40 to 55 in good health. Some clones in this sample may be carry-over from other donors' samples. The sample consisted of PBMCs. The genes are TRBV4-3 and TRBJ1-1, with D unclear. The CDR3 protein is CASSQKQHTEAFF. The CDR3 bases are TGCGCCAGCAGCCAAAAACAGCACACTGAAGCTTTCTTT.